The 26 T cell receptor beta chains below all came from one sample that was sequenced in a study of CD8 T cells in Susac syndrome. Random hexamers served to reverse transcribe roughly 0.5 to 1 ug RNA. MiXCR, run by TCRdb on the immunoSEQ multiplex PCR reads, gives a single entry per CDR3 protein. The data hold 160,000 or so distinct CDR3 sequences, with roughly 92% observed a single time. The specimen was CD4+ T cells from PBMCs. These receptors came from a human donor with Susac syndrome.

The CDR3 nucleotides read TGTGCCAGCAGCTACAGGGAAGGTCCCTCCTACAATGAGCAGTTCTTC. It specifies CASSYREGPSYNEQFF. The chain links TRBV2 to TRBJ2-1, with a possible D match to TRBD1 (6 bases). The germline V and J ends were trimmed by 6 bases and 0 bases, with 15 bases remaining between them. CDR1 and CDR2 (germline): SNHLY, FYNNEI. CDR3 length equals 16 residues.

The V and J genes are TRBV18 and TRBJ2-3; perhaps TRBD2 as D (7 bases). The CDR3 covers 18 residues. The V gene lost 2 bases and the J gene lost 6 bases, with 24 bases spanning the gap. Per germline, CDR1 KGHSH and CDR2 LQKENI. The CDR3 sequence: CASSPSPGGGPRSDTQYF. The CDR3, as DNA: TGTGCCAGCTCACCATCCCCGGGCGGGGGCCCCAGGTCCGATACGCAGTATTTT.

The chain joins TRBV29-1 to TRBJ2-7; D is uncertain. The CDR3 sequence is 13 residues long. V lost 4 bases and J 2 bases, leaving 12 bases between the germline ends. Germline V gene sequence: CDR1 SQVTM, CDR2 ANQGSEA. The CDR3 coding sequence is TGCAGCGTTGTCGCAGAGAGTCCCTACGAGCAGTACTTC. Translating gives CSVVAESPYEQYF.

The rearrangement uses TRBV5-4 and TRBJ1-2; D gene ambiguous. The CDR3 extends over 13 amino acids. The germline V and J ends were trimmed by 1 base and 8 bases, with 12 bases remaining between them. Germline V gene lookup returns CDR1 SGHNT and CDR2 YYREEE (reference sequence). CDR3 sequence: CASSLRRSSGYTF. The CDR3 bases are TGTGCCAGCAGCTTGAGGCGAAGTTCGGGCTACACCTTC.

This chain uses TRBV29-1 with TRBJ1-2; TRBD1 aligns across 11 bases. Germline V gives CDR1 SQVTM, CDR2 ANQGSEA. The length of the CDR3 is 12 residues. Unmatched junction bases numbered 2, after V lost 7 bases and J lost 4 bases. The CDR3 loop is CSAGQGAYGYTF. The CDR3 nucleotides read TGCAGCGCAGGACAGGGGGCCTATGGCTACACCTTC. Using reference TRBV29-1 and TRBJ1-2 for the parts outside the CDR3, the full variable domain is SAVISQKPSRDICQRGTSLTIQCQVDSQVTMMFWYRQQPGQSLTLIATANQGSEATYESGFVIDKFPISRPNLTFSTLTVSNMSPEDSSIYLCSAGQGAYGYTFGSGTRLTVV.

The CDR3 DNA is TGTGCCAGCAGCTACGGGGATAGCTACACCTTC. Its protein product is CASSYGDSYTF. The V and J genes are TRBV12-3 or TRBV12-4 and TRBJ1-2; D uncertain. The V end lost 6 bases, the J end lost 9 bases, and 11 bases lay between the germline ends. This CDR3 contains 11 residues.

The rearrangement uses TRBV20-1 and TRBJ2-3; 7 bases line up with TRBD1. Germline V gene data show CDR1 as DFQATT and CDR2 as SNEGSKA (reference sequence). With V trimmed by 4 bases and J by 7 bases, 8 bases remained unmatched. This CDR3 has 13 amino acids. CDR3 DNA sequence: TGCAGTGCTACCTTGGACAGGCCCAATACGCAGTATTTT. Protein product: CSATLDRPNTQYF.

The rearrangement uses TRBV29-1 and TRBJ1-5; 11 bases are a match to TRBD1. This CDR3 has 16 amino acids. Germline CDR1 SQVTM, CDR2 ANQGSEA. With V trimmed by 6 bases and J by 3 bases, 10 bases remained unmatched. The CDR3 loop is CSVAGTGGAYNQPQHF. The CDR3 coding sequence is TGCAGCGTAGCCGGGACAGGGGGTGCCTACAATCAGCCCCAGCATTTT.

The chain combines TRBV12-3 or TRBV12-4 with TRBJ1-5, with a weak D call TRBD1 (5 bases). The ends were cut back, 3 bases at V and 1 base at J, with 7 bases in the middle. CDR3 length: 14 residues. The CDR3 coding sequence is TGTGCCAGCAGTTTCGGGGACAGCAATCAGCCCCAGCATTTT. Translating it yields CASSFGDSNQPQHF.

The CDR3 reads CSEAGGAGTDTQYF. The CDR3 coding sequence is TGCAGCGAAGCGGGGGGGGCAGGCACAGATACGCAGTATTTT. J is TRBJ2-3 and V is TRBV29-1; 10 bases agree with TRBD2. V gave up 7 bases and J gave up 1 base; unmatched junction bases: 5. The CDR3 has 14 residues. The germline V gene has CDR1 SQVTM and CDR2 ANQGSEA.

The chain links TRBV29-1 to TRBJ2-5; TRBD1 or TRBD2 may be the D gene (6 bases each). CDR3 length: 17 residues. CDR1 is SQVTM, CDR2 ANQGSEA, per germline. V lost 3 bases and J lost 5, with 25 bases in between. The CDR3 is CSVERSGVGGLPETQYF. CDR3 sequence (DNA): TGCAGCGTTGAGAGGTCGGGAGTGGGGGGCCTTCCCGAGACCCAGTACTTC.

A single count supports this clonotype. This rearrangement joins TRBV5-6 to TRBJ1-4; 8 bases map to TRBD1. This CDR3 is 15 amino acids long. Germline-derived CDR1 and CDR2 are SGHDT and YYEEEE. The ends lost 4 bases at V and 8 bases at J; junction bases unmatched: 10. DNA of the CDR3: TGTGCCAGCAGCACCGGACAGGGCGGAAGGGAAAAACTGTTTTTT. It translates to CASSTGQGGREKLFF. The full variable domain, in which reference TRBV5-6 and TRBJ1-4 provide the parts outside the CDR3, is DAGVTQSPTHLIKTRGQQVTLRCSPKSGHDTVSWYQQALGQGPQFIFQYYEEEERQRGNFPDRFSGHQFPNYSSELNVNALLLGDSALYLCASSTGQGGREKLFFGSGTQLSVL.

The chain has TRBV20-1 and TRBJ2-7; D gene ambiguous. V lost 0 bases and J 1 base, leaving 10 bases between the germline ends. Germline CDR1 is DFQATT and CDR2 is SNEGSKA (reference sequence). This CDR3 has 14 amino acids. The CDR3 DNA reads TGCAGTGCTAGAGATTCGGCAGATTCCTACGAGCAGTACTTC. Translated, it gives CSARDSADSYEQYF.

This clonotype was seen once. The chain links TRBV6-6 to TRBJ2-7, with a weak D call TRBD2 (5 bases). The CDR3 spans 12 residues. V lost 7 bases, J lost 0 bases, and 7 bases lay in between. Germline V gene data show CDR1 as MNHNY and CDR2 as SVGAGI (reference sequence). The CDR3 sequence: CASTGSSYEQYF. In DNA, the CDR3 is TGTGCCAGCACGGGGAGCTCCTACGAGCAGTACTTC.

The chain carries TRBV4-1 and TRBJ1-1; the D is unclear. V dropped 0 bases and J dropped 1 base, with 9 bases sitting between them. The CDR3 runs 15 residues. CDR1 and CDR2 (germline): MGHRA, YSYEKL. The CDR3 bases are TGCGCCAGCAGCCAAGAGGTAGGCACGAACACTGAAGCTTTCTTT. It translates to CASSQEVGTNTEAFF.

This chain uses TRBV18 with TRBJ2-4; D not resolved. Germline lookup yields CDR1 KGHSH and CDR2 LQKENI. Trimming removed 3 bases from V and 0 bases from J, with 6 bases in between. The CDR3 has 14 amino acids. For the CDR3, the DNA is TGTGCCAGCTCACCGGCCGCAGCCAAAAACATTCAGTACTTC. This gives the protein CASSPAAAKNIQYF.

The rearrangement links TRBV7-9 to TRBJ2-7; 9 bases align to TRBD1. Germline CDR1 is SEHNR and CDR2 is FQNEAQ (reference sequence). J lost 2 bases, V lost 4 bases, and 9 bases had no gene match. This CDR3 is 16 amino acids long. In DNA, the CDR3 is TGTGCCAGCAGCTCCAACCCGGGACAGGGCGCCTACGAGCAGTACTTC. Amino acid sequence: CASSSNPGQGAYEQYF. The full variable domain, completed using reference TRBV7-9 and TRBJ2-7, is DTGVSQNPRHKITKRGQNVTFRCDPISEHNRLYWYRQTLGQGPEFLTYFQNEAQLEKSRLLSDRFSAERPKGSFSTLEIQRTEQGDSAMYLCASSSNPGQGAYEQYFGPGTRLTVT.

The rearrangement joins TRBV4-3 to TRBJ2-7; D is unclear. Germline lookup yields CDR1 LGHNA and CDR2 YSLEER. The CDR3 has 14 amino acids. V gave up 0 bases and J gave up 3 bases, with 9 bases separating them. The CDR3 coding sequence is TGCGCCAGCAGCCAAGACCAAGGGTTCTACGAGCAGTACTTC. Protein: CASSQDQGFYEQYF.

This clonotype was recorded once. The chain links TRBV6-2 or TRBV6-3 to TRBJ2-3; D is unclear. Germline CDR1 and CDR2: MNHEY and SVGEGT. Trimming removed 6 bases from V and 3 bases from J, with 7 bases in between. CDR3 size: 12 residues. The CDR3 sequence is CASRDRTDTQYF. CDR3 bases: TGTGCCAGCAGGGATAGGACAGATACGCAGTATTTT.

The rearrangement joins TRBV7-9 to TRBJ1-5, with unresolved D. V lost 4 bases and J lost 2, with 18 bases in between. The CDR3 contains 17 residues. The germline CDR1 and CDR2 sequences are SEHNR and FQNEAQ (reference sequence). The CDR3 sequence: CASSSLRAGAGNQPQHF. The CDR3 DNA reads TGTGCCAGCAGCTCCCTCCGAGCGGGTGCCGGCAATCAGCCCCAGCATTTT.

This CDR3 is CAWTPDHTEAFF. In nucleotides, the CDR3 is TGTGCCTGGACCCCGGATCACACTGAAGCTTTCTTT. This chain joins TRBV30 and TRBJ1-1; unclear D gene. Germline-derived CDR1 and CDR2 are GTSNPN and SVGIG (reference sequence). V lost 4 bases and J 3 bases, leaving 9 bases between the germline ends. The CDR3 has 12 residues.

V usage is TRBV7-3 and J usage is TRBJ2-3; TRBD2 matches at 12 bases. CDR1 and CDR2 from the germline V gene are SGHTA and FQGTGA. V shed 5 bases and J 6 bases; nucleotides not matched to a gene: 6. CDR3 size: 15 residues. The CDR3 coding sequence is TGTGCCAGCAGCCCCCACCTAGCGGGGGGGGATACGCAGTATTTT. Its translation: CASSPHLAGGDTQYF.

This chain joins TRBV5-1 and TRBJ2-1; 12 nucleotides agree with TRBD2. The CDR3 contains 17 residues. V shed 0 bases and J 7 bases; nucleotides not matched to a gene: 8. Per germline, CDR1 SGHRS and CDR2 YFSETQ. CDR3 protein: CASSLDPSGGAVNEQFF. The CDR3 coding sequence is TGCGCCAGCAGCTTGGATCCTAGCGGGGGGGCCGTGAATGAGCAGTTCTTC.

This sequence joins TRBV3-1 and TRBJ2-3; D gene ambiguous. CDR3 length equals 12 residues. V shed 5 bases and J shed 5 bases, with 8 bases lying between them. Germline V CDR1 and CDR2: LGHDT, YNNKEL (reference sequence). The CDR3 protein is CASSFVGDTQYF. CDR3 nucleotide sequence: TGTGCCAGCAGCTTCGTAGGAGATACGCAGTATTTT.

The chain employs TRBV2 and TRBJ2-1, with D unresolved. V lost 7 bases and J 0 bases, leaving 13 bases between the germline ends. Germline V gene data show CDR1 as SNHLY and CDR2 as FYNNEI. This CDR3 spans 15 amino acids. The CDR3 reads CASKQTLSSYNEQFF. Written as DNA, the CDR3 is TGTGCCAGCAAGCAGACCCTCAGCTCCTACAATGAGCAGTTCTTC.

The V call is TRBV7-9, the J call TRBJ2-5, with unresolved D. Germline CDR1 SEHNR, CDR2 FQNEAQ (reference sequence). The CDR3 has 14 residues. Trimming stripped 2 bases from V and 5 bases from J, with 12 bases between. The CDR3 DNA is TGTGCCAGCAGCTTATCCCTGCCCAGGGAGACCCAGTACTTC. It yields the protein CASSLSLPRETQYF.